Listed below are T cell receptor beta chains from one sample, sequenced in a study of early T cells in non-severe SARS-CoV-2 infection. MiXCR, applied by TCRdb to the 5' RACE reads, yields one record per CDR3 protein. The repertoire holds some 57,000 distinct CDR3 sequences, with around 5.6% as singletons. Material for sequencing was whole blood. The receptor source for this set is an adult who was a healthcare worker with PCR-confirmed SARS-CoV-2 infection or an uninfected control (not recorded which). The CDR3 runs from the conserved cysteine through the conserved F or W. Expanded clones get a size class; other rows say once, few or many, or leave the size out.

j_call v_call clone_size cdr3_aa
TRBJ1-6 TRBV30 many CAWTLDGAPSYNSPLHF
TRBJ2-2 TRBV6-6 many CASRSGPGELFF
TRBJ1-2 TRBV11-2 many CASSPTGDGYTF
TRBJ2-1 TRBV7-8 many CATAAPLGRNEQFF
TRBJ2-7 TRBV15 NA CATSPAGGEQYF
TRBJ2-5 TRBV15 few CATSRDGGKETQYF
TRBJ1-1 TRBV4-1 NA CASSQGTAGGEAFF
TRBJ2-3 TRBV7-9 many CASSSTYTDTQYF
TRBJ2-1 TRBV7-2 medium-sized CASSPRVGGHEQFF
TRBJ2-1 TRBV28 many CASKGADSYNEQFF
TRBJ2-7 TRBV12-3/TRBV12-4 many CASKREGPREQYF
TRBJ1-3 TRBV12-3/TRBV12-4 many CASSLTASGNTIYF
TRBJ1-5 TRBV4-1 many CASSQGTGDQPQHF
TRBJ1-2 TRBV18 NA CASSPFAQGTNYGYTF
TRBJ2-7 TRBV6-6 few CASSGTGIHEQYF
TRBJ2-2 TRBV5-1 many CASSYHVGGTGELFF
TRBJ1-2 TRBV3-1 many CASSQEARELYGYTF
TRBJ2-1 TRBV5-6 many CASSTGLALTSYNEQFF
TRBJ2-2 TRBV7-2 many CASTRSGTGGTGELFF
TRBJ2-2 TRBV7-2 NA CASSPYAGLAPGELFF
TRBJ2-5 TRBV10-3 many CAISGLAETQYF
TRBJ1-5 TRBV29-1 many CSAPGPNQPQHF
TRBJ1-1 TRBV5-1 NA CASSPTGQTNTEAFF
TRBJ2-2 TRBV29-1 many CSASFSGRVSGELFF
TRBJ2-1 TRBV12-5 few CASGQLAGGFNEQFF
TRBJ2-4 TRBV7-2 NA CASSRPEGIKNIQYF
TRBJ1-1 TRBV5-4 NA CASSGQGLNTEAFF
TRBJ2-5 TRBV7-2 many CASSRDTKQETQYF
TRBJ1-5 TRBV9 NA CASSSGPEGQPQHF
TRBJ1-1 TRBV29-1 many CSAREYGRPVKNTEAFF
TRBJ2-7 TRBV11-2 many CASSLDSGSYEQYF
TRBJ2-1 TRBV11-2 many CASSLGRSSYNEQFF
TRBJ2-1 TRBV5-4 few CASSLSGGGSYNEQFF
TRBJ1-2 TRBV4-1 few CASSPGSTGGYGYTF
TRBJ2-7 TRBV12-5 NA CASGLSPSGLKSYEQYF
TRBJ1-1 TRBV6-5 many CASSYGGQGTTEAFF
TRBJ2-1 TRBV5-4 many CASSRREGGEQFF
TRBJ2-3 TRBV12-3/TRBV12-4 NA CASTQRDTQYF
TRBJ2-5 TRBV28 NA CASSFPQETQYF
TRBJ1-2 TRBV9 many CASRGWGTYGYTF
TRBJ1-2 TRBV29-1 many CSVEGETYGYTF
TRBJ1-6 TRBV5-4 few CASSLGLNSPLHF
TRBJ2-1 TRBV6-5 NA CASSYSGREQFF
TRBJ2-5 TRBV2 NA CASSEWGTSAQETQYF
TRBJ2-4 TRBV10-3 NA CAISNGTLAKNIQYF
TRBJ2-7 TRBV27 NA CASSKTGTVTYEQYF
TRBJ2-7 TRBV5-1 NA CASRGAGAHNRLEQYF
TRBJ1-3 TRBV19 NA CASSTDTGNTIYF
TRBJ1-5 TRBV24-1 NA CATSDLAENQPQHF
TRBJ2-1 TRBV5-5 many CASSFTGRGPYNEQFF
TRBJ2-5 TRBV6-6 NA CASSSPTGIQYF
TRBJ2-7 TRBV11-2 many CASSPQGGYEQYF
TRBJ2-7 TRBV6-5 many CASFSSGTYEQYF
TRBJ2-3 TRBV30 many CAWSVSLRGRDTQYF
TRBJ2-2 TRBV11-2 many CASSLAGRNTGELFF
TRBJ2-1 TRBV5-4 NA CASSGQGKEGSYNEQFF
TRBJ1-5 TRBV7-6 many CASSSAFNQPQHF
TRBJ2-7 TRBV20-1 many CSARVLSGSGDEQYF
TRBJ2-1 TRBV12-3/TRBV12-4 many CASTRGPVGLIEQFF
TRBJ1-6 TRBV27 many CASSLKSLIRDSYNSPLHF